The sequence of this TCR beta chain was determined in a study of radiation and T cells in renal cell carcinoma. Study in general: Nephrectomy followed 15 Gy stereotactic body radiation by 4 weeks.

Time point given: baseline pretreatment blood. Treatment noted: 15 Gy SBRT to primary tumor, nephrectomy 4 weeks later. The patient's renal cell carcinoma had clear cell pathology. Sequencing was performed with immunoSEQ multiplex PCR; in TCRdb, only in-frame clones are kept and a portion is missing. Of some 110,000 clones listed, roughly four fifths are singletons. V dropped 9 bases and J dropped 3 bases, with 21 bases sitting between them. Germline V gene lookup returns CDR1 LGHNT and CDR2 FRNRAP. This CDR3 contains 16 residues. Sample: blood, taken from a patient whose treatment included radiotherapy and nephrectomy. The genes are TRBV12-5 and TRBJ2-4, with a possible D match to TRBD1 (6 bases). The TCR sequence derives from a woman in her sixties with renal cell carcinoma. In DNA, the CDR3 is TGTGCTAGATCCACCCAGGGGAGTTTCGACAAAAACATTCAGTACTTC. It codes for CARSTQGSFDKNIQYF.